This T cell receptor delta chain stems from a study of γδ T cells in repeated Plasmodium falciparum infection. For this clone: One base separates it from a far larger clone, so it is likely a read error. The identical CDR3 is also encoded by other nucleotide sequences in the sample.

TCRdb re-called the multiplex PCR reads through CATT. This table has around 86,000 delta-chain clones, approximately 1.4% appearing once. V lost 3 bases to trimming and J lost 4 bases, with 14 bases between them. The CDR3 is made up of 15 amino acids. Germline V gene lookup returns CDR1 GEAIGNYY and CDR2 EKD. Gammadelta T cells were flow-sorted from PBMC into Vgamma9/Vdelta2+ and Vdelta2-negative populations for bulk analysis. Material for sequencing was gamma-delta T cells from blood. The origin of this receptor is a pool of human donors (malaria-infected and uninfected, not separated). The chain links TRDV2 to TRDJ2, with D unclear. TCRdb offers no J gene call, so here the DNA was matched to germline to obtain one. In DNA, the CDR3 is TGTGCCTGTGACCCTCGGAGCGGCCCGACAGCACAACTCTTCTTT. This encodes CACDPRSGPTAQLFF.